This passage covers 6 T cell receptor beta chains from one sample sequenced in a study of cytomegalovirus exposure and HLA in healthy donors. PCR involved 60 Vbeta and 13 Jbeta primers. TCRdb's copy holds only in-frame clones and misses some; the assay was immunoSEQ multiplex PCR. Among around 150,000 clones listed, over 80% were seen once. Material for sequencing was PBMCs. The receptor set was obtained from a girl aged 5-17 years in good health and CMV-seropositive.

This clone was recorded only once. V usage is TRBV5-1 and J usage is TRBJ1-1, with 7 bases aligning to TRBD1. Looked up from germline, CDR1 is SGHRS and CDR2 is YFSETQ. This CDR3 region has 13 residues. V lost 5 bases, J lost 3 bases, and 4 bases stayed unmatched. The CDR3 loop is CASRPTGDTEAFF. The CDR3 region has the DNA TGCGCCAGCAGACCTACAGGGGACACTGAAGCTTTCTTT. The whole variable domain, filled in from reference TRBV5-1 and TRBJ1-1, reads KAGVTQTPRYLIKTRGQQVTLSCSPISGHRSVSWYQQTPGQGLQFLFEYFSETQRNKGNFPGRFSGRQFSNSRSEMNVSTLELGDSALYLCASRPTGDTEAFFGQGTRLTVV.

The rearrangement joins TRBV30 to TRBJ2-3, with 11 bases that match TRBD2. Germline CDR1 is GTSNPN and CDR2 is SVGIG (reference sequence). This CDR3 spans 13 amino acids. The CDR3 region has the DNA TGTGTTTGGACTAGCGGGAGCACAGATACGCAGTATTTT. Translated, it gives CVWTSGSTDTQYF.

The chain carries TRBV28 and TRBJ2-7; 9 bases fit TRBD2. The CDR3 extends over 15 amino acids. CDR1 is MDHEN, CDR2 SYDVKM, per germline. V trimming: 2 bases; J trimming: 2 bases; junction bases outside the gene matches: 4. In DNA form, the CDR3 reads TGTGCCAGCAGTTTAGCGGGAGGGCCGGCCTACGAGCAGTACTTC. Its translation is CASSLAGGPAYEQYF.

V is TRBV18 and J is TRBJ2-1; 10 nucleotides agree with TRBD1. Germline assignment: CDR1 KGHSH and CDR2 LQKENI. The junction had 12 bases not matched to a gene; V was cut back by 5 bases and J by 8 bases. CDR3 length: 16 residues. The CDR3 DNA reads TGTGCCAGCTCAGGATACTCGGGACAGGGGATGGATGAGCAGTTCTTC. It translates to CASSGYSGQGMDEQFF.

The chain carries TRBV15 and TRBJ2-6; D call uncertain. The V end was cut by 3 bases, the J end by 0 bases, with 6 bases between. Germline V gene lookup returns CDR1 LNHNV and CDR2 YYDKDF (reference sequence). This CDR3 has 15 amino acids. The CDR3 DNA reads TGTGCCACCAGCAGGTCTGTCTCTGGGGCCAACGTCCTGACTTTC. Amino acid sequence: CATSRSVSGANVLTF.

Sample share makes this clone medium-sized (0.01 to 0.1%). The rearrangement joins TRBV18 to TRBJ2-5, with 14 bases lining up with TRBD2. This CDR3 is 16 amino acids long. The J segment lost 5 bases and the V segment lost 4 bases, leaving 6 bases of the junction unmatched. Per the germline V gene, CDR1 is KGHSH and CDR2 is LQKENI. As DNA, the CDR3 is TGTGCCAGCTCACTGACTAGCGGGAGGGCCGGTGAGACCCAGTACTTC. Translated, it gives CASSLTSGRAGETQYF.